These 10 T cell receptor beta chains were all obtained from the same sample, sequenced in a study of blood T cell repertoires in COVID-19. Assay: immunoSEQ multiplex PCR; the TCRdb copy retains only in-frame clones and omits some. The sample includes 300,000 to 350,000 clones, roughly 87% of them seen just once. The sample was PBMCs or T cells enriched from blood (not recorded which). All receptors come from a woman in her twenties or thirties who had recovered from COVID-19.

V usage is TRBV28 and J usage is TRBJ2-4; TRBD1 aligns across 7 bases. After removal of 3 bases from V and 0 bases from J, the junction contained 5 bases not matched to a gene. CDR1 is MDHEN and CDR2 is SYDVKM in the germline V gene. The CDR3 is made up of 16 amino acids. The CDR3 is CASSFGTGVAKNIQYF. The CDR3 coding sequence is TGTGCCAGCAGTTTTGGTACAGGGGTAGCCAAAAACATTCAGTACTTC.

The table lists this clone with a few counts. The genes are TRBV24-1 and TRBJ1-2; 7 nucleotides line up with TRBD1. The junction had 17 bases not matched to a gene; V was cut back by 4 bases and J by 7 bases. CDR1 is KGHDR, CDR2 SFDVKD, per germline. The CDR3 runs to 17 residues. The CDR3 DNA reads TGTGCCACCAGTGACCGGCCCCCTCGACAGGGATGGAGTGGCTACACCTTC. Amino acid sequence: CATSDRPPRQGWSGYTF.

J is TRBJ2-6 and V is TRBV14; possibly TRBD2 for D (6 bases). Between the trimmed V and J ends, which lost 3 bases and 0 bases, there was a span of 9 bases. There are 16 residues in the CDR3. Germline V CDR1 and CDR2: SGHDN, FVKESK. DNA of the CDR3: TGTGCCAGCAGCCATGGGAGGCTCTCTGGGGCCAACGTCCTGACTTTC. Translating gives CASSHGRLSGANVLTF.

This clone appeared once. CDR3 residues: CASSLHRTGGLSGNTIYF. The CDR3 DNA follows: TGTGCCAGCAGCTTACACCGGACAGGGGGACTCTCTGGAAACACCATATATTTT. V and J are TRBV5-4 and TRBJ1-3; TRBD1 matches at 10 bases. Germline values: CDR1 SGHNT, CDR2 YYREEE (reference sequence). The ends lost 2 bases at V and 0 bases at J; junction bases unmatched: 8. The CDR3 consists of 18 residues.

The V and J genes are TRBV6-5 and TRBJ1-5; 10 nucleotides agree with TRBD1. Germline-derived CDR1 and CDR2 are MNHEY and SVGAGI. This CDR3 spans 15 amino acids. J was trimmed by 0 bases and V by 8 bases; bases with no gene match: 4. The DNA of the CDR3 is TGTGCCAGCCGGACAGGGGGTTATAGCAATCAGCCCCAGCATTTT. Its protein is CASRTGGYSNQPQHF.

The gene calls are TRBV2 and TRBJ2-2; unclear D gene. The germline V gene encodes CDR1 SNHLY and CDR2 FYNNEI. The CDR3 spans 15 residues. V lost 7 bases to trimming and J lost 0 bases, with 12 bases between them. The CDR3 is CASISTPTNTGELFF. As DNA, the CDR3 is TGTGCCAGCATCTCAACTCCGACGAACACCGGGGAGCTGTTTTTT. Using reference TRBV2 and TRBJ2-2 for the parts outside the CDR3, the full variable domain is EPEVTQTPSHQVTQMGQEVILRCVPISNHLYFYWYRQILGQKVEFLVSFYNNEISEKSEIFDDQFSVERPDGSNFTLKIRSTKLEDSAMYFCASISTPTNTGELFFGEGSRLTVL.

The chain combines TRBV6-5 with TRBJ1-2; D unclear. In germline, CDR1 is MNHEY, CDR2 SVGAGI. CDR3 length equals 13 residues. V lost 5 bases and J 5 bases, leaving 12 bases between the germline ends. The CDR3 region has the DNA TGTGCCAGCAGTCGCGACGGGGAATATGGCTACACCTTC. Translated, it gives CASSRDGEYGYTF.

This chain joins TRBV6-2 or TRBV6-3 and TRBJ2-5, with D tentatively TRBD1 (5 bases). The CDR3 is 15 amino acids. Germline CDR1 is MNHEY and CDR2 is SVGEGT. V lost 2 bases, J lost 4 bases, and 14 bases lay in between. The CDR3 DNA reads as TGTGCCAGCAGTTACACCTCAGGGCTAGGAGAGACCCAGTACTTC. Its translation: CASSYTSGLGETQYF.

V is TRBV19 and J is TRBJ2-7; 9 bases agree with TRBD1. The CDR3 totals 14 residues. V lost 10 bases to trimming and J lost 6 bases; unmatched junction nucleotides: 13. From germline, CDR1 is LNHDA and CDR2 SQIVND (reference sequence). The CDR3 DNA follows: TGTGCCACCGCCCCGGACAGGGGAGTATCCGAGCAGTACTTC. Translation gives CATAPDRGVSEQYF. Full variable domain (outside the CDR3, taken from reference TRBV19 and TRBJ2-7): DGGITQSPKYLFRKEGQNVTLSCEQNLNHDAMYWYRQDPGQGLRLIYYSQIVNDFQKGDIAEGYSVSREKKESFPLTVTSAQKNPTAFYLCATAPDRGVSEQYFGPGTRLTVT.

This clone was detected only once. V and J are TRBV30 and TRBJ1-1, with TRBD1 matching 7 bases. CDR1 and CDR2 (germline): GTSNPN, SVGIG (reference sequence). The CDR3 covers 13 residues. With 2 bases clipped from V and 8 bases from J, the junction kept 8 bases outside the gene matches. The CDR3 DNA is TGTGCCTGGAGTCCGGACGACAGGGCCGAAGCTTTCTTT. It specifies CAWSPDDRAEAFF.